The rows below give T cell receptor beta chains drawn from one sample of a study of T cell repertoires in cytomegalovirus infection. Antigens of these TCRs are unknown. TCRdb processed the reads anew with MiXCR; each CDR3 protein has one entry. The table records tens of thousands of distinct CDR3 sequences, 20% to 25% of them present only once. This specimen was CD8+ T cells from cultured PBMCs, taken from culture after CMV antigen stimulation. The receptors stem from a human donor in good health (CMV status not recorded). Some clones in this sample may be carry-over from other donors' samples. CDR3s include the opening cysteine and the closing phenylalanine or tryptophan. D genes are given only for firm matches. Some rows have no size entry. The others give once, few or many, or a class for an expanded clone.

>TRBJ2-1|-|TRBV6-2/TRBV6-3|once
TGTGCCAGCAGTCGATCCCCAGGCTGGGAGGAGAATGAGCAGTTCTTC
CASSRSPGWEENEQFF
>TRBJ2-1|TRBD2|TRBV7-2|few
TGTGCCAGCAGCTTGAGTTCGCGGGGGACTTTATACAATGAGCAGTTCTTC
CASSLSSRGTLYNEQFF
>TRBJ1-5|-|TRBV6-2/TRBV6-3|many
TGTGCCAGCAGTTACTACGGGGGGGGCAATCAGCCCCAGCATTTT
CASSYYGGGNQPQHF
>TRBJ2-7|TRBD2|TRBV5-1|few
TGCGCCAGCAGCTTCCAAGCGGGAGAGCCCTACGAGCAGTACTTC
CASSFQAGEPYEQYF
>TRBJ2-7|-|TRBV7-8|few
TGTGCCAGCAGCCCCCGATCCTACGAGCAGTACTTC
CASSPRSYEQYF
>TRBJ1-1|TRBD1|TRBV4-1|-
TGCGCCAGCACCACAACCTTTCCAGGGGGCACTGAAGCTTTCTTT
CASTTTFPGGTEAFF
>TRBJ2-7|TRBD2|TRBV7-2|-
TGTGCCAGCAGCTTAAGTTATCCAGCGGGGGGGAATGGCGAGCAGTACTTC
CASSLSYPAGGNGEQYF
>TRBJ2-1|-|TRBV9|few
TGTGCCAGCAGCGTACGAGAAGGCAATGAGCAGTTCTTC
CASSVREGNEQFF
>TRBJ2-7|-|TRBV27|-
TGTGCCAGCAGTCCATTGGACAGAGACTACGAGCAGTACTTC
CASSPLDRDYEQYF
>TRBJ2-1|-|TRBV20-1|-
TGCAGTGCTAGAGAGCCTAGTAGCCACAATGAGCAGTTCTTC
CSAREPSSHNEQFF
>TRBJ2-1|-|TRBV7-9|-
TGTGCCAGCAGCTTAGTTACCCGAGACCGAGGATACAATGAGCAGTTCTTC
CASSLVTRDRGYNEQFF
>TRBJ2-7|TRBD1|TRBV20-1|-
TGCAGTGCCTCCCCCCCCTGGGACAGTTCCTACGAGCAGTACTTC
CSASPPWDSSYEQYF
>TRBJ2-7|-|TRBV27|-
TGTGCCAGCAGTCCCTTGACGAACTCCTACGAGCAGTACTTC
CASSPLTNSYEQYF
>TRBJ2-4|-|TRBV7-2|-
TGTGCCAGCAGCTTAGGGAGGGCCTCGTCCAAAAACATTCAGTACTTC
CASSLGRASSKNIQYF
>TRBJ2-1|TRBD2|TRBV6-5|-
TGTGCCAGCAGTTACTCAGGCGGGAGCTTCTTAAATGAGCAGTTCTTC
CASSYSGGSFLNEQFF
>TRBJ2-1|-|TRBV19|few
TGTGCCAGTAGTATGGGTCCGAGCTCCTACAATGAGCAGTTCTTC
CASSMGPSSYNEQFF
>TRBJ2-1|-|TRBV7-8|-
TGTGCCAGCAGCAGGACTTTCGACTCCTACAATGAGCAGTTCTTC
CASSRTFDSYNEQFF
>TRBJ2-2|-|TRBV7-6|-
TGTGCCAGCAGCTTAAGGGTCCCCGGGGAGCTGTTTTTT
CASSLRVPGELFF
>TRBJ1-4|-|TRBV6-5|many
TGTGCCAGCAGTTCTGGACAGAAGAATGAAAAACTGTTTTTT
CASSSGQKNEKLFF
>TRBJ2-1|-|TRBV15|few
TGTGCCACCAGCAGAGATGTTCCTCTAAGCTCCTACAATGAGCAGTTCTTC
CATSRDVPLSSYNEQFF
>TRBJ2-1|TRBD2|TRBV7-8|many
TGTGCCAGCAGCAGAGCGGGAGGATACAATGAGCAGTTCTTC
CASSRAGGYNEQFF
>TRBJ2-1|-|TRBV7-6|-
TGTGCCAGCAGGGGGGCCAATGAGCAGTTCTTC
CASRGANEQFF
>TRBJ1-5|-|TRBV7-8|few
TGTGCCAGCAGCTTAGCGCGGTTCGAAAATCAGCCCCAGCATTTT
CASSLARFENQPQHF
>TRBJ1-1|-|TRBV7-8|few
TGTGCCAGCAGCTCTTACAGGGAACGAACTGAAGCTTTCTTT
CASSSYRERTEAFF